Listed below are T cell receptor beta chains from one sample, sequenced in a study of T-cell reconstitution after alpha-beta-depleted transplantation in children. TCRdb independently ran MiXCR on the PCR reads; one entry per CDR3 protein. The sample holds about a million distinct CDR3 sequences; about 31% are singletons and the top ten take 28%. The source material was PBMCs, mostly from graft donor cells, sampled 360 days after TCRalphabeta/CD19-depleted stem cell transplant. These receptors were taken from a boy less than two years old who had a stem cell transplant for SCID, so the T cells may come from the graft donor. Each CDR3 is given with its conserved first and last residue. A D gene is named only where the DNA matches it firmly. Rows give clone size only sometimes, using once, few, many, or a class for an expanded clone.

j_call | cdr3_length | d_call | v_call | clone_size | cdr3_aa | cdr3_nt
TRBJ2-3 | 19 | . | TRBV6-4 | . | CASSDSSGRRLSSTDTQYF | TGTGCCAGCAGTGACTCTTCCGGCCGGAGGCTGTCTAGCACAGATACGCAGTATTTT
TRBJ2-3 | 20 | . | TRBV28 | . | CASSLPLPTGANRVSDTQYF | TGTGCCAGCAGTTTGCCACTTCCAACGGGGGCGAATCGTGTATCAGATACGCAGTATTTT
TRBJ2-1 | 14 | . | TRBV12-3/TRBV12-4 | . | CASSFRVGENEQFF | TGTGCCAGCAGTTTTAGGGTAGGGGAGAATGAGCAGTTCTTC
TRBJ2-1 | 17 | . | TRBV5-1 | few | CASSSHLPGGRYNEQFF | TGCGCCAGCAGCTCCCACCTACCCGGGGGGCGTTACAATGAGCAGTTCTTC
TRBJ1-5 | 16 | . | TRBV12-3/TRBV12-4 | . | CASAGGRLGSNQPQHF | TGTGCCAGCGCTGGGGGGCGTTTGGGAAGCAATCAGCCCCAGCATTTT
TRBJ2-1 | 12 | . | TRBV2 | few | CASSEGDNEQFF | TGTGCCAGCAGTGAGGGGGATAATGAGCAGTTCTTC
TRBJ1-1 | 15 | . | TRBV20-1 | . | CSARDIGRVETEAFF | TGCAGTGCTAGAGATATAGGCAGGGTAGAAACTGAAGCTTTCTTT
TRBJ1-1 | 15 | TRBD1 | TRBV20-1 | . | CSARGTGTMNTEAFF | TGCAGTGCTAGGGGGACAGGGACCATGAACACTGAAGCTTTCTTT
TRBJ2-5 | 15 | . | TRBV11-1 | many | CASSAWTYGIMAQYF | TGTGCCAGCAGCGCCTGGACCTATGGGATAATGGCCCAGTACTTC
TRBJ2-7 | 14 | . | TRBV5-1 | . | CASSFQGTADEQYF | TGCGCCAGCAGCTTCCAGGGGACGGCGGACGAGCAGTACTTC
TRBJ2-2 | 16 | TRBD1 | TRBV20-1 | many | CSARDPSRGHIGELFF | TGCAGTGCTAGAGACCCTAGCAGGGGGCACATCGGGGAGCTGTTTTTT
TRBJ2-7 | 14 | . | TRBV4-1 | . | CASSQVGSNYEQYF | TGCGCCAGCAGCCAAGTCGGCAGTAACTACGAGCAGTACTTC
TRBJ2-2 | 17 | TRBD1 | TRBV24-1 | many | CATSDPGQGRRTGELFF | TGTGCCACCAGTGATCCGGGACAGGGGAGGAGGACCGGGGAGCTGTTTTTT
TRBJ2-7 | 15 | TRBD1 | TRBV20-1 | few | CSANTAGTGYDEQYF | TGCAGTGCAAACACCGCCGGGACAGGGTATGACGAGCAGTACTTC
TRBJ2-5 | 13 | . | TRBV20-1 | . | CSARAVTQETQYF | TGCAGTGCTAGAGCGGTAACCCAAGAGACCCAGTACTTC
TRBJ1-2 | 13 | TRBD1 | TRBV10-3 | few | CAISGDSNYGYTF | TGTGCCATCAGCGGGGACAGCAACTATGGCTACACCTTC
TRBJ2-1 | 18 | . | TRBV15 | . | CATSREELGADSYNEQFF | TGTGCCACCAGCAGAGAGGAATTGGGGGCGGACTCCTACAATGAGCAGTTCTTC
TRBJ2-1 | 16 | TRBD2 | TRBV5-4 | . | CASSLGPAGGHNEQFF | TGTGCCAGCAGCCTCGGCCCAGCGGGGGGCCACAATGAGCAGTTCTTC
TRBJ2-7 | 15 | . | TRBV5-1 | . | CASSLLGRVSYEQYF | TGCGCCAGCAGCTTACTAGGAAGGGTCTCCTACGAGCAGTACTTC
TRBJ2-7 | 14 | . | TRBV24-1 | few | CATPYGGGGYEQYF | TGTGCCACTCCTTACGGTGGGGGCGGCTACGAGCAGTACTTC
TRBJ1-5 | 18 | . | TRBV4-1 | . | CASSQDRQGRGTRQPQHF | TGCGCCAGCAGCCAAGACCGCCAAGGAAGGGGAACACGGCAGCCCCAGCATTTT
TRBJ1-1 | 16 | . | TRBV6-2/TRBV6-3 | . | CASSYGGAGRDTEAFF | TGTGCCAGCAGTTACGGAGGTGCAGGCAGGGACACTGAAGCTTTCTTT
TRBJ2-5 | 16 | TRBD2 | TRBV20-1 | . | CSARGRAGSFQETQYF | TGCAGTGCTAGAGGTCGAGCGGGGTCCTTCCAAGAGACCCAGTACTTC
TRBJ2-1 | 18 | TRBD2 | TRBV4-3 | . | CASSQVLAGASSYNEQFF | TGCGCCAGCAGCCAAGTACTAGCGGGCGCTAGCTCCTACAATGAGCAGTTCTTC
TRBJ1-2 | 12 | . | TRBV9 | few | CASSVDSYGYTF | TGTGCCAGCAGCGTAGACAGCTATGGCTACACCTTC
TRBJ2-3 | 14 | . | TRBV5-1 | . | CASSPSAFTDTQYF | TGCGCCAGCAGCCCCAGCGCCTTCACAGATACGCAGTATTTT
TRBJ1-1 | 13 | . | TRBV16 | . | CASSHLGAGEAFF | TGTGCCAGCAGCCATTTGGGGGCTGGGGAAGCTTTCTTT
TRBJ2-7 | 13 | TRBD2 | TRBV6-1 | . | CASSGGVTYEQYF | TGTGCCAGCTCCGGGGGGGTTACTTACGAGCAGTACTTC
TRBJ2-2 | 15 | TRBD1 | TRBV10-3 | few | CAISERTGTGGELFF | TGTGCCATCAGTGAGCGGACAGGGACGGGCGGGGAGCTGTTTTTT
TRBJ2-7 | 17 | . | TRBV5-1 | few | CASSLEAGISGSYEQYF | TGCGCCAGCAGCTTGGAGGCCGGGATCAGCGGGTCCTACGAGCAGTACTTC
TRBJ2-5 | 14 | . | TRBV5-1 | few | CASSLGRWQETQYF | TGCGCCAGCAGCTTGGGCAGGTGGCAAGAGACCCAGTACTTC
TRBJ2-1 | 14 | . | TRBV29-1 | . | CSVPRRGLYNEQFF | TGCAGCGTGCCCCGAAGGGGCCTATACAATGAGCAGTTCTTC
TRBJ2-1 | 13 | . | TRBV29-1 | . | CSVAGSSYNEQFF | TGCAGCGTTGCCGGGAGCTCCTACAATGAGCAGTTCTTC
TRBJ2-7 | 11 | TRBD1 | TRBV20-1 | . | CSARTTGVRYF | TGCAGTGCTAGGACGACAGGGGTAAGGTACTTC
TRBJ2-7 | 14 | . | TRBV10-2 | . | CASSPGGVSYEQYF | TGCGCCAGCAGTCCCGGGGGAGTTTCCTACGAGCAGTACTTC
TRBJ2-3 | 13 | . | TRBV7-9 | once | CASSLGIGFEQYF | TGTGCCAGCAGCTTGGGGATAGGTTTTGAACAGTATTTT